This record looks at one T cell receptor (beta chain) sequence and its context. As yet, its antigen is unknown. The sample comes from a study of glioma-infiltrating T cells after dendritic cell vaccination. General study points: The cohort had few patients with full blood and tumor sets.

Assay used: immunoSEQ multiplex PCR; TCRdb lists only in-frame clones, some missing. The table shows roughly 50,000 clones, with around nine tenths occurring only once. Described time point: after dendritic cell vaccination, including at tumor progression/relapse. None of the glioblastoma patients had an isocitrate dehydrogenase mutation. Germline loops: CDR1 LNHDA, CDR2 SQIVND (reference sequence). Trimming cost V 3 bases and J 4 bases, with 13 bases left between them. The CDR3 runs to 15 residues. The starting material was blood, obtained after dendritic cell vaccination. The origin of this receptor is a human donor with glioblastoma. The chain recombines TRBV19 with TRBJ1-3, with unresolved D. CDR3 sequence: CASSMVAGQGNTIYF. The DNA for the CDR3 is TGTGCCAGTAGTATGGTCGCGGGTCAAGGAAACACCATATATTTT.